This T cell receptor beta chain originates from a study of human T cells and chemical hapten exposure. This clonotype was counted only a few times. The germline CDR1 and CDR2 sequences are MNHEY and SVGEGT. The CDR3 totals 11 residues. V was shortened by 6 bases and J by 2 bases, with 5 bases between the two germline ends. Sample time point: patch test 3, about 24 weeks after DPC sensitization. Treatment given: therapeutic diphenylcyclopropenone sensitization with weekly scalp DPC. MiXCR was run by TCRdb on the RACE reads, yielding one entry per CDR3 protein. The table shows about 71,000 distinct CDR3 sequences, with around 10% occurring only once.

The sequenced sample was whole blood, obtained in connection with sensitization to the hapten diphenylcyclopropenone (DPC). The rearrangement links TRBV6-2 or TRBV6-3 to TRBJ2-7; D uncertain. The sequence came from a woman between 50 and 59 years old with alopecia areata. Some clones in this sample may be carry-over from other donors' samples. The CDR3 here is CASRRAYEQYF. The CDR3 DNA follows: TGTGCCAGCAGACGGGCCTACGAGCAGTACTTC.